This T cell receptor (beta chain) appears in the sequencing data of a study of neurological immune-mediated disorders. The table lists this clonotype with many counts. The cDNA came from 5'RACE with 10-nucleotide random UMIs. TCRdb re-analysed the 5' RACE reads in MiXCR, keeping a single row per CDR3 protein. The sample gives some 77,000 distinct CDR3 sequences, approximately 15% of which show up once; about 4.6% is in the top ten. Time point described: longitudinal time-point 1 (baseline). Unsorted libraries were generated from 2 million PBMCs. These cells had been stored in RNAlater at -80 C. CDR1 is DFQATT, CDR2 SNEGSKA, per germline (reference sequence). This CDR3 spans 12 amino acids. V lost 6 bases and J lost 1, with 10 bases in between.

The rearrangement uses TRBV20-1 and TRBJ2-7; D not certain. Sequencing was performed on PBMCs. The sequence derives from a female donor with HTLV-1-associated myelopathy (HAM/TSP). The CDR3 loop is CSAHPPSYEQYF. The CDR3 DNA follows: TGCAGTGCACATCCCCCATCCTACGAGCAGTACTTC.